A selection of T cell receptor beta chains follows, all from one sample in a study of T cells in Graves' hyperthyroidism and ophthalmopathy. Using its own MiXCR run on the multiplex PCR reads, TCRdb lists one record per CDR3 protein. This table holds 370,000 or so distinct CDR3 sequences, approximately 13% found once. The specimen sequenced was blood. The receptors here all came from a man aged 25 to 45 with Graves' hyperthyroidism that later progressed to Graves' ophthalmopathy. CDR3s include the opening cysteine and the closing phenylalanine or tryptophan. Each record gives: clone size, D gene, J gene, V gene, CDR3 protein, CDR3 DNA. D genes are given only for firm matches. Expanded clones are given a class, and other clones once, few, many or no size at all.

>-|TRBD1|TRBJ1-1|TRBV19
CASSDNRGNTEAFF
TGTGCCAGTAGTGACAACAGGGGGAACACTGAAGCTTTCTTT
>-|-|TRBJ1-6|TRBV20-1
CSARDRSKGSPLHF
TGCAGTGCTCGGGACCGCTCTAAGGGTTCACCCCTCCACTTT
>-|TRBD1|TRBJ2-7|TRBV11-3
CASSGAGTGTYGQYF
TGTGCCAGCAGCGGGGCCGGGACAGGGACCTACGGGCAGTACTTC
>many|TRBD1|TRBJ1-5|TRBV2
CASRTGQGQPQHF
TGTGCCAGCAGAACGGGACAGGGACAGCCCCAGCATTTT
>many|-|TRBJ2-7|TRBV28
CASNPTESSYEQYF
TGTGCCAGCAATCCGACAGAGAGCTCCTACGAGCAGTACTTC
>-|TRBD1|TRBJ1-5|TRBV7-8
CASSADREQPQHF
TGTGCCAGCAGCGCCGACAGGGAGCAGCCCCAGCATTTT
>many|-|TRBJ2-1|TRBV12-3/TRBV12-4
CASSLFFGGLDNEQFF
TGTGCCAGCAGTTTATTCTTCGGGGGTCTGGACAATGAGCAGTTCTTC
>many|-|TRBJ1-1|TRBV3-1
CASSQRVQVEAFF
TGTGCCAGCAGCCAAAGGGTACAGGTTGAAGCTTTCTTT
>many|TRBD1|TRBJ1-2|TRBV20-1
CSARDRQGFNYGYTF
TGCAGTGCTAGAGATCGACAGGGGTTTAACTATGGCTACACCTTC
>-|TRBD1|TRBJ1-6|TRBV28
CASRRGTVRPHF
TGTGCCAGCAGACGGGGGACAGTGCGGCCCCACTTT
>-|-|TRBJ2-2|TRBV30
CAWREGNTGELFF
TGTGCCTGGAGGGAGGGGAACACCGGGGAGCTGTTTTTT
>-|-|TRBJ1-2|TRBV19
CASSRDGELYGYTF
TGTGCCAGTAGTAGGGACGGTGAACTCTATGGCTACACCTTC
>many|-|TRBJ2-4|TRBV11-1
CASSLGRTTKNIQYF
TGTGCCAGCAGCTTAGGACGGACAACCAAAAACATTCAGTACTTC
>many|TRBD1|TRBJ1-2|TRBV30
CAWSGQGYGYTF
TGTGCCTGGAGTGGACAGGGGTATGGCTACACCTTC
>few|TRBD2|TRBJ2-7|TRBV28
CASSFYGLAAVSYEQYF
TGTGCCAGCAGTTTCTACGGACTAGCGGCTGTCTCCTACGAGCAGTACTTC
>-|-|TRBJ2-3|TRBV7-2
CASSLAQGGWDTQYF
TGTGCCAGCAGCTTAGCGCAAGGGGGGTGGGATACGCAGTATTTT
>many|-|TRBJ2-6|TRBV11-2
CASSFFSSGANVLTF
TGTGCCAGCAGCTTTTTCAGTTCCGGGGCCAACGTCCTGACTTTC
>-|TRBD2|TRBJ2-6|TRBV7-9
CASSGTSGAGANVLTF
TGTGCCAGCAGCGGGACTAGCGGGGCTGGGGCCAACGTCCTGACTTTC
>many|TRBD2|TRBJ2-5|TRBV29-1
CSAGGTRKATQYF
TGCAGCGCCGGGGGGACTCGCAAGGCGACCCAGTACTTC
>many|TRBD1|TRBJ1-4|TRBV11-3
CASSLDGQVGEKLFF
TGTGCCAGCAGCTTAGATGGACAGGTTGGCGAAAAACTGTTTTTT
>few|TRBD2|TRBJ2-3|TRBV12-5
CVSGGADVDTQYF
TGTGTGAGCGGGGGGGCCGATGTAGATACGCAGTATTTT